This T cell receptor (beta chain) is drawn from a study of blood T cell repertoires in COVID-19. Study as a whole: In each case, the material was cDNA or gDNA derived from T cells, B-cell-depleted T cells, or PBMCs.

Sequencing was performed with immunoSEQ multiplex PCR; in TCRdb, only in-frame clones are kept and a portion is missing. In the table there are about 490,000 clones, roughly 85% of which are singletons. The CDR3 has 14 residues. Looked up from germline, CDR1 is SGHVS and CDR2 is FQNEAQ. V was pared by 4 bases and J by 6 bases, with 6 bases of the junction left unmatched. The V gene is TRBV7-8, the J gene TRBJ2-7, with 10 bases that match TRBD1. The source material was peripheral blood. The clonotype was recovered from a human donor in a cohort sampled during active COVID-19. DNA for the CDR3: TGTGCCAGCAGCTCCCGGGACAGGGGATCCGAGCAGTACTTC. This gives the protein CASSSRDRGSEQYF.